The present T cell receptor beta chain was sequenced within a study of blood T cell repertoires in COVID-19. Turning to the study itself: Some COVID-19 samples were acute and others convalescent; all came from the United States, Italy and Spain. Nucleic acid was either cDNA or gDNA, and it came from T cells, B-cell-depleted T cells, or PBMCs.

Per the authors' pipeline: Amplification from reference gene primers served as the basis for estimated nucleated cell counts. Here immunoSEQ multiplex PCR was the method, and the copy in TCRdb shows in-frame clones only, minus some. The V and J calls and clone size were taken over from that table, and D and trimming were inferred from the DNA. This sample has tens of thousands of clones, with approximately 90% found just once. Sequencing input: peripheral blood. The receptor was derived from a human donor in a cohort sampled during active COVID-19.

The CDR3 DNA reads as TGTGCCAGCAGCTCTAGCGGGGGGCCCTTAGAGCAGTTCTTC. Amino acid sequence: CASSSSGGPLEQFF. The chain couples TRBV7-3 to TRBJ2-1; TRBD2 matches at 11 bases. CDR3 length: 14 residues. Unmatched junction bases numbered 6, after V lost 4 bases and J lost 10 bases. Germline V gives CDR1 SGHTA, CDR2 FQGTGA.